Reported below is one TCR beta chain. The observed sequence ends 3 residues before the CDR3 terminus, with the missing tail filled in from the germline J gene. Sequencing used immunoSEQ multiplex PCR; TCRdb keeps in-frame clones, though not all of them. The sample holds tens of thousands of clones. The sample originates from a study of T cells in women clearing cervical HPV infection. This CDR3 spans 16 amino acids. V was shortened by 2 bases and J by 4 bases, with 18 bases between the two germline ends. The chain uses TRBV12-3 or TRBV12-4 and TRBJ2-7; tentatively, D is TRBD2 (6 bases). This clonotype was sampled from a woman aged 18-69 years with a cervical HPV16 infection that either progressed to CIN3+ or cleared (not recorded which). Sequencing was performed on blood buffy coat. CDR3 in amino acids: CASSLSAWLASYEQYF. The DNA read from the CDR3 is TGTGCCAGCAGTTTATCCGCATGGCTAGCGTCTTACGAG.